This passage covers 2 T cell receptor beta chains from one sample sequenced in a study of T cells in localized non-small cell lung cancer. Generated by immunoSEQ multiplex PCR, the TCRdb table keeps only in-frame clones and is missing some. This sample has roughly 38,000 clones, with approximately 90% found just once. The specimen was peripheral blood, collected before any cancer treatment. Every receptor here comes from a woman aged 18-55 years with stage III lung adenocarcinoma.

The V call is TRBV6-1, the J call TRBJ1-1; D uncertain. This CDR3 is 13 amino acids long. V was clipped by 7 bases and J by 0 bases, with 9 bases between them. The V gene's germline CDR1 is MNHNS and CDR2 SASEGT. The CDR3 nucleotides are TGTGCCAGCATAGAGGGTCTGAACACTGAAGCTTTCTTT. This translates into CASIEGLNTEAFF.

The chain joins TRBV11-3 to TRBJ2-3; 7 bases fit TRBD1. The CDR3 is 15 amino acids. From germline, CDR1 is SGHNT and CDR2 YENEEA. Trimming cost V 3 bases and J 3 bases; bases outside gene matches: 6. CDR3 DNA: TGTGCCAGCAGCTTCACAGGGGATTCGACAGATACGCAGTATTTT. It yields the protein CASSFTGDSTDTQYF.